Given below is one TCR beta chain in context. The target antigen is unknown. Primers: 60 Vbeta forward and 13 Jbeta reverse. TCRdb's copy holds only in-frame clones and misses some; the assay was immunoSEQ multiplex PCR. The sample includes some 160,000 clones, approximately 80% of them seen just once. The record originates from a study of cytomegalovirus exposure and HLA in healthy donors. The study's findings and limits: Specificity for CMV antigens was confirmed in vitro for three of the CMV-associated chains. The study listed some 160 cytomegalovirus-associated TCR beta chains. Prior analysis indicated that the majority of TCR beta V segments exhibited productivity approximately 87% or approximately 30% of the time.

Germline V gives CDR1 MGHRA, CDR2 YSYEKL. This CDR3 comprises 17 residues. Trimming took off 4 bases at V and 2 bases at J, with 20 bases between the two ends. Each donor was nominally healthy when sampled (though unrecorded immune exposures were likely). The sample was PBMCs. The source is a woman under 30 in good health and CMV-seronegative. V usage is TRBV4-1 and J usage is TRBJ2-5; tentatively, D is TRBD1 (6 bases). The CDR3 sequence: CASSLYPPGQTQETQYF. The CDR3 DNA reads TGCGCCAGCAGCCTTTACCCTCCGGGACAAACACAAGAGACCCAGTACTTC.